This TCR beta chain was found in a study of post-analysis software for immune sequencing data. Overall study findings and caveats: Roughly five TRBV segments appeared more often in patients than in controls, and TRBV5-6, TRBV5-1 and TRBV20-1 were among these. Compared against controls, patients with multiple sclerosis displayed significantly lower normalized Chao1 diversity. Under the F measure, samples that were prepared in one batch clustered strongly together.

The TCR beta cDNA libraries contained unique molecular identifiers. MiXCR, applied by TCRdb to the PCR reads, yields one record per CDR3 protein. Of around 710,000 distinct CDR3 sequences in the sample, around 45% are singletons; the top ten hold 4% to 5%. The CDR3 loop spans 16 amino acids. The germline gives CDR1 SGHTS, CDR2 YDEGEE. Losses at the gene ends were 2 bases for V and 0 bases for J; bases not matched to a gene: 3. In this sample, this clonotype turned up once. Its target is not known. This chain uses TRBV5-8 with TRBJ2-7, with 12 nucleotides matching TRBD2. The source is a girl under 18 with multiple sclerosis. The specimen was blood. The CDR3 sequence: CASSFQTSGSSYEQYF. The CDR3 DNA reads TGTGCCAGCAGCTTCCAGACTAGCGGGAGCTCCTACGAGCAGTACTTC.